The clone carrying this TCR beta chain was recorded only once. Enrolled during active infection, Seattle patients were then followed longitudinally. Authors' data handling: Amplifying reference gene primers gave estimates of nucleated cell counts. Assay used: immunoSEQ multiplex PCR; TCRdb lists only in-frame clones, some missing. That table gives V, J and clone size, and the DNA gave D and trimming. The data hold roughly 200,000 clones, with more than 75% observed a single time. This sample stems from a study of blood T cell repertoires in COVID-19. The overall study: Whether acute or convalescent, the COVID-19 samples came from the United States, Italy and Spain. Sample material is recorded as cDNA or gDNA derived from T cells, B-cell-depleted T cells, or PBMCs.

This CDR3 has 15 residues. Per the germline V gene, CDR1 is MNHEY and CDR2 is SMNVEV (reference sequence). The trim removed 4 bases at V and 2 bases at J, leaving 6 bases unmatched. This chain links TRBV27 with TRBJ1-2; 8 nucleotides agree with TRBD1. This receptor was taken from a woman in her forties with COVID-19, enrolled during active disease. The sample comprised peripheral blood. CDR3 loop: CASSSGTGQNYGYTF. CDR3 nucleotides: TGTGCCAGCAGTTCGGGGACAGGCCAGAACTATGGCTACACCTTC.